The 9 T cell receptor beta chains given below trace back to one sample, sequenced in a study of cytomegalovirus exposure and HLA in healthy donors. The PCR had 60 Vbeta and 13 Jbeta primers. The data were produced by immunoSEQ multiplex PCR, yet TCRdb's version contains in-frame clones alone and is incomplete. The sample holds approximately 100,000 clones, 60% to 80% seen once. The sequenced sample was PBMCs. The receptors were gathered from a man in his fifties or sixties in good health and CMV-seropositive.

The V call is TRBV7-2, the J call TRBJ2-7, with D possibly TRBD1 on 6 matching bases. This CDR3 contains 16 residues. The V gene's germline CDR1 is SGHTA and CDR2 FQGNSA. Trimming shortened V by 1 base and J by 5 bases, and 18 bases separated the two germline ends. In nucleotides, the CDR3 is TGTGCCAGCAGCTTAGGTAGGGGGTGGAGTTTCCACGAGCAGTACTTC. Its translation: CASSLGRGWSFHEQYF. Full variable domain (remainder filled in from reference TRBV7-2 and TRBJ2-7): GAGVSQSPSNKVTEKGKDVELRCDPISGHTALYWYRQSLGQGLEFLIYFQGNSAPDKSGLPSDRFSAERTGGSVSTLTIQRTQQEDSAVYLCASSLGRGWSFHEQYFGPGTRLTVT.

This clone was found once. This specimen includes other DNA sequences encoding the same CDR3. The genes are TRBV9 and TRBJ2-3, with 11 bases that match TRBD2. The germline V gene encodes CDR1 SGDLS and CDR2 YYNGEE. V trimming: 0 bases; J trimming: 5 bases; junction bases outside the gene matches: 5. The CDR3 totals 16 residues. The DNA for the CDR3 is TGTGCCAGCAGCGTAGGGGCTAGCGGGGGGAGAGATACGCAGTATTTT. It translates to CASSVGASGGRDTQYF.

This clone has only one observation. The chain recombines TRBV12-2 with TRBJ2-3; the D call TRBD2 from the table was never checked on the DNA. TRBV12-2 counts as a pseudogene. The CDR3 has 15 amino acids. The CDR3 is CASRLTSGNTDTQYF. The CDR3 DNA sequence: TGTGCAAGTCGCCTGACTAGCGGGAACACAGATACGCAGTATTTT.

V and J are TRBV7-9 and TRBJ1-3; D remains unclear. The germline CDR1 and CDR2 sequences are SEHNR and FQNEAQ (reference sequence). V lost 5 bases to trimming and J lost 7 bases, with 12 bases between them. The CDR3 loop spans 13 amino acids. The CDR3 spells CASSPSRGNTIYF. Written as DNA, the CDR3 is TGTGCCAGCAGCCCCTCAAGAGGGAACACCATATATTTT.

V is TRBV11-2 and J is TRBJ2-3, with D perhaps matching TRBD2 (5 bases). V lost 5 bases, J lost 4 bases, and 10 bases lay in between. This CDR3 spans 13 amino acids. Germline V lookup: CDR1 SGHAT, CDR2 FQNNGV. CDR3 nucleotides: TGTGCCAGCAGCCCGGCCGGGGCAGATACGCAGTATTTT. Translated, it gives CASSPAGADTQYF.

The chain has TRBV18 and TRBJ2-1; 7 positions match TRBD1. The germline CDR1 and CDR2 sequences are KGHSH and LQKENI. The CDR3 runs 17 residues. Losses at the gene ends were 0 bases for V and 3 bases for J; bases not matched to a gene: 8. The CDR3 loop reads CASSPPIRDRIYNEQFF. CDR3 bases: TGTGCCAGCTCACCACCGATCCGGGACAGAATCTACAATGAGCAGTTCTTC.

The genes are TRBV15 and TRBJ2-7; unclear D gene. CDR1 and CDR2 (germline): LNHNV, YYDKDF (reference sequence). The CDR3 covers 15 residues. Trimming removed 0 bases at V and 0 bases at J, with 9 bases between. The CDR3 spells CATSRDPVSSYEQYF. The DNA for the CDR3 is TGTGCCACCAGCAGAGATCCGGTGAGCTCCTACGAGCAGTACTTC.

The CDR3 protein is CASTGGVHNSPLHF. The CDR3 bases are TGTGCCAGCACCGGGGGGGTCCATAATTCACCCCTCCACTTT. This sequence joins TRBV7-9 and TRBJ1-6; perhaps TRBD1 as D (5 bases). The V end was cut by 7 bases, the J end by 5 bases, with 12 bases between. Germline CDR1 is SEHNR and CDR2 is FQNEAQ (reference sequence). The CDR3 totals 14 residues.

The chain links TRBV7-9 to TRBJ1-2, with 7 bases identical to TRBD1. The CDR3 has 14 amino acids. The germline gives CDR1 SEHNR, CDR2 FQNEAQ (reference sequence). The trim removed 5 bases at V and 7 bases at J, leaving 10 bases unmatched. DNA of the CDR3: TGTGCCAGCAGCCCCACGACAGGGTTGTCTGGCTACACCTTC. Encoded protein: CASSPTTGLSGYTF.